The present TCR beta chain was sequenced within a study of beta chain features in type 1 diabetes (dated by TCRdb to 2016 to 2018). Regarding the research as a whole: Mean age, gender distribution, total cell number and subset yield were not different between patients and healthy donors. A total of roughly 98,000,000 sorted cells were examined across all samples, and a strong correlation was observed between cell number per subset and RNA yield. The study compared TCRB repertoires of sorted circulating CD4+ T cell subsets between recently diagnosed type 1 diabetes patients and matched healthy donors. Regulatory and stem cell-like memory subsets were isolated from only 8 patients and roughly 8 healthy donors, whereas naive and central memory subsets came from all 30 or so donors. Study-wide conclusions, independent of this receptor: At VDJ recombination sites, patients with type 1 diabetes made fewer insertions and deleted more nucleotides, a pattern implying thymic rearrangement abnormalities. Naive, central memory and regulatory TCRB repertoires appeared to be more alike among patients than among healthy donors. Type 1 diabetes patients showed a moderate but significant shortening of TCRB CDR3 length in all four CD4+ subsets. Because the HLA sub-analyses included only small numbers of individuals, any influence of HLA type on TCRB rearrangement was left unresolved. Sequencing cDNA rather than genomic DNA could over-represent highly expressing activated cells, although activation and CD3 levels did not differ between groups. PCR may preferentially amplify shorter templates, but because patient and control samples were amplified and corrected together, any resulting skew would affect both groups equally.

With respect to this clone: It has no known antigen specificity. Within one base of it there is no much larger clone, and no base qualities were kept.

All of the isolated RNA was reverse transcribed with the High Capacity cDNA Reverse Transcription Kit, so expressed TCRB transcripts were sequenced. Deep immunoSEQ sequencing was performed on naive, central memory and regulatory T cell samples, with an average of roughly 3.5 million total reads per sample. Sorted cells were lysed in RLT buffer, and RNA was extracted using DNase-treated RNeasy Micro or Mini kits according to cell number. To prevent cross-contamination, each cell subset was processed individually, whereas patient and healthy donor samples were processed jointly. The immunoSEQ multiplex PCR was used to amplify TCRB sequences from cDNA, generating 87-bp fragments that spanned the CDR3 region. The amplicons were sequenced using the Illumina HiSeq platform. The paper's processing steps were these. Synthetic template baselines were used to correct PCR bias computationally, reads within Hamming distance 2 were collapsed together, and singletons that could not be merged were discarded. By aligning reads against IMGT, V, D and J genes, CDR3 length, and insertions or deletions at six rearrangement sites were assigned. Clonotype counts were normalized to sorted cell number within each subset before computing true diversity and Gini coefficients with the tcR R package. The overlap coefficient, calculated on TCRB nucleotide sequences, was used to quantify repertoire sharing. Out-of-frame TCRB sequences from naive cells were analyzed as a proxy for the pre-selection repertoire. The immuneACCESS repertoire file appears here via TCRdb, limited to in-frame rearrangements. These files lack a portion of the clones; in checked studies, under half of the deficit traces to unresolved V genes, and the cause of the others is not known. D and trimming were read from the DNA, whereas the V and J calls and clone size are those reported in that table. The sample profile shows approximately 250,000 clones; 16% of them were found once. Jointly, the top ten make up 0.065% to 0.1% of the sample.

A single peripheral blood draw of about 120 mL on average was collected from each donor into heparinised tubes. Using a panel that included CD45RO, CCR7, CD25, CD127, CD95 and CD27, naive, central memory, regulatory and stem cell-like memory CD4+ T cells were sorted on a BD FACSAria II. A purity above 95% was achieved for all sorted populations. PBMCs were isolated right away by Lymphoprep density gradient centrifugation and were stained directly, without culture. To minimize batch effects, samples were stained and sorted in pairs, one healthy donor with one patient per experiment. The germline V gene encodes CDR1 MNHEY and CDR2 SVGAGI. The CDR3 sequence holds 15 residues, the cysteine and phenylalanine included. The DNA shown is the 45-base CDR3, in frame from base 1. V and J are truncated by 0 bases and 5 bases respectively, leaving an intervening sequence of 11 bases.

The V gene is TRBV6-5 and the J gene is TRBJ2-1; the D segment could be TRBD2, given 6 matching bases. The TCR comes from a man aged 25 to 40 with type 1 diabetes. Source material: naive CD4+ T cells from blood. Sample cell subset or site, as interpreted from the label and publication: true naive CD4+ T cells. The DNA reads TGTGCCAGCAGTTACTCGTATTCGGGGGACAATGAGCAGTTCTTC. Its coded protein is CASSYSYSGDNEQFF.